Here is one TCR beta chain with its context. Its antigen is unidentified. The sample comes from a study of T cell responses to AZD1222 COVID-19 vaccine. Regarding the study as a whole: Baseline testing showed seropositivity in only five or six AZD1222 recipients.

TCRdb's table, derived via immunoSEQ multiplex PCR, lists solely in-frame clones and lacks some. The sample lists about 140,000 clones; around 90% were seen once. The V end was cut by 6 bases, the J end by 2 bases, with 19 bases between. The CDR3 spans 16 residues. Per germline, CDR1 SGHVS and CDR2 FNYEAQ. This TCR was sampled from an adult in good health. Sequenced here: peripheral blood, sampled on day 0 of AZD1222 vaccination. V usage is TRBV7-6 and J usage is TRBJ1-2, with a possible D match to TRBD1 (6 bases). CDR3 protein: CASRYRAGGLNYGYTF. CDR3 bases: TGTGCCAGCAGATACAGGGCAGGAGGGTTGAACTATGGCTACACCTTC. The full variable domain, rest sourced from reference TRBV7-6 and TRBJ1-2, is GAGVSQSPRYKVTKRGQDVALRCDPISGHVSLYWYRQALGQGPEFLTYFNYEAQQDKSGLPNDRFSAERPEGSISTLTIQRTEQRDSAMYRCASRYRAGGLNYGYTFGSGTRLTVV.